The clone carrying this T cell receptor beta chain was counted a few times. Its antigen is still unknown. The CDR3 spans 16 residues. CDR1 and CDR2 (germline): PRHDT, FYEKMQ (reference sequence). V lost 6 bases, J lost 0 bases, and 4 bases stayed unmatched. Using its own MiXCR run on the 5' RACE reads, TCRdb lists one record per CDR3 protein. The table has a few hundred thousand distinct CDR3 sequences, 4% to 5.5% seen once. The data derive from a study of T cells after yellow fever vaccination. General study points: A large majority of primary-vaccination clones showed up again after the booster (96% CD4, around 90% CD8).

Sequencing used PBMCs, obtained 15 days after the yellow fever booster vaccination. The chain recombines TRBV13 with TRBJ2-1; 11 bases line up with TRBD2. This TCR derives from a man between 18 and 29 years old who received the YFV17D yellow fever vaccine. The CDR3, as DNA: TGTGCCAGCAGAAGGACTAGCGGGCACTCCTACAATGAGCAGTTCTTC. This translates into CASRRTSGHSYNEQFF. Full variable domain (missing parts from reference TRBV13 and TRBJ2-1): AAGVIQSPRHLIKEKRETATLKCYPIPRHDTVYWYQQGPGQDPQFLISFYEKMQSDKGSIPDRFSAQQFSDYHSELNMSSLELGDSALYFCASRRTSGHSYNEQFFGPGTRLTVL.